This TCR beta chain was found in a study of shared T cell receptors in the human thymus. This clone has a single count. Germline lookup yields CDR1 LNHDA and CDR2 SQIVND (reference sequence). The CDR3 consists of 14 residues. V was cut by 5 bases and J by 3 bases, with 12 bases left in between. The method was immunoSEQ multiplex PCR; TCRdb's version includes in-frame clones alone and lacks a portion of them. The sample contains some 720,000 clones, approximately 90% of which appear only once. These data also formed part of another study, on human thymus T cells. That investigation notes: Among the donors, all were healthy Finnish infants having corrective surgery for congenital heart defects. Thymic tissue was derived from resections collected during corrective heart surgery. In thymic and blood repertoires alike, V and J usage looked biased. Thymic repertoires overlap heavily among unrelated individuals, related research has reported.

The chain couples TRBV19 to TRBJ2-3, with D tentatively TRBD1 (6 bases). The receptor's source is a boy in the first two years of life with a congenital heart defect. Sequencing was performed on thymocytes. The CDR3 spells CASSCRGGTDTQYF. The CDR3 DNA follows: TGTGCCAGTAGTTGCAGGGGTGGGACAGATACGCAGTATTTT.